What follows are 11 T cell receptor beta chains derived from one specimen sequenced in a study of T cell responses to AZD1222 COVID-19 vaccine. Generated by immunoSEQ multiplex PCR, the TCRdb table keeps only in-frame clones and is missing some. The data show about 160,000 clones, about 92% seen once. The source was peripheral blood, collected on day 0 of AZD1222 vaccination. The receptors originated from an adult in good health.

The gene calls are TRBV2 and TRBJ1-5; a possible D gene is TRBD1 (5 bases). Germline CDR1 and CDR2: SNHLY and FYNNEI. Trimming cost V 5 bases and J 3 bases, with 14 bases left between them. CDR3 size: 15 residues. The CDR3 nucleotides are TGTGCCAGCAGTCCGGGAACGACAGTCAATCAGCCCCAGCATTTT. This translates into CASSPGTTVNQPQHF.

The rearrangement joins TRBV6-6 to TRBJ1-1, with unresolved D. This CDR3 region has 15 residues. Germline V gives CDR1 MNHNY, CDR2 SVGAGI (reference sequence). V gave up 1 base and J gave up 5 bases, with 14 bases separating them. CDR3 DNA sequence: TGTGCCAGCAGTTACTTGGCGGATGTACAAACTGAAGCTTTCTTT. Its translation: CASSYLADVQTEAFF.

V usage is TRBV5-1 and J usage is TRBJ2-2, with D perhaps being TRBD1 or TRBD2 (5 bases each). Trimming cost V 5 bases and J 4 bases, with 15 bases left between them. This CDR3 has 15 amino acids. CDR1 and CDR2 from the germline V gene are SGHRS and YFSETQ. CDR3 DNA: TGCGCCAGCAGGGACCAGGGTGCGGGCACCGGGGAGCTGTTTTTT. Encoded protein: CASRDQGAGTGELFF.

This clone has a single count. This chain joins TRBV5-1 and TRBJ2-3; TRBD2 matches at 8 bases. This CDR3 spans 15 amino acids. Germline CDR1 SGHRS, CDR2 YFSETQ. V shed 4 bases, J shed 3 bases, and the junction held 7 bases outside the gene matches. The CDR3 DNA reads as TGCGCCAGCAGCACCGCGGGGGGTTGGACAGATACGCAGTATTTT. Its translation: CASSTAGGWTDTQYF.

This clone was recorded once. The chain recombines TRBV5-4 with TRBJ1-3, with 7 bases fitting TRBD1. Germline trimming cut 4 bases from V and 0 bases from J; bases unmatched to any gene: 7. The V gene's germline CDR1 is SGHNT and CDR2 YYREEE (reference sequence). The CDR3 spans 16 residues. CDR3 bases: TGTGCCAGCAGCCGTACGACAGGGAACTCTGGAAACACCATATATTTT. Translating it yields CASSRTTGNSGNTIYF.

This clone was seen once. The V and J genes are TRBV2 and TRBJ1-4; 9 bases align to TRBD1. Germline V gene sequence: CDR1 SNHLY, CDR2 FYNNEI. This CDR3 is built from 14 residues. Germline trimming cut 2 bases from V and 11 bases from J; bases unmatched to any gene: 6. CDR3 bases: TGTGCCAGCAGTGAATCACAGGGGGCTGACAAACTGTTTTTT. It codes for CASSESQGADKLFF.

The V gene is TRBV28, the J gene TRBJ2-7; 7 nucleotides line up with TRBD1. This CDR3 contains 15 residues. V dropped 5 bases and J dropped 2; count of bases not matched to a gene: 9. Germline CDR1 MDHEN, CDR2 SYDVKM. This CDR3 is CASSAGDRLAYEQYF. The CDR3 region has the DNA TGTGCCAGCAGTGCCGGGGACAGATTAGCCTACGAGCAGTACTTC.

J is TRBJ1-2 and V is TRBV7-2, with no clear D. This CDR3 spans 14 amino acids. V shed 3 bases and J shed 0 bases, with 8 bases lying between them. Germline V gene lookup returns CDR1 SGHTA and CDR2 FQGNSA. CDR3: CASSFRVTNYGYTF. The DNA for the CDR3 is TGTGCCAGCAGCTTTCGGGTTACTAACTATGGCTACACCTTC.

This clone appeared once. The chain couples TRBV4-2 to TRBJ2-1, with 8 bases aligning to TRBD2. J lost 4 bases, V lost 4 bases, and 12 bases had no gene match. The germline gives CDR1 LGHNA, CDR2 YNFKEQ. The length of the CDR3 is 17 residues. CDR3 sequence: CASSPAQVSGVYNEQFF. CDR3 nucleotide sequence: TGTGCCAGCAGCCCTGCCCAGGTTAGCGGGGTTTACAATGAGCAGTTCTTC.

The chain couples TRBV7-2 to TRBJ1-5, with a possible D match to TRBD1 (5 bases). Germline CDR1 is SGHTA and CDR2 is FQGNSA. With 5 bases removed from V and 3 bases from J, the gap between germline ends came to 11 bases. The CDR3 is made up of 14 amino acids. CDR3 bases: TGTGCCAGCAGCCTGACAGCTCCCAATCAGCCCCAGCATTTT. Translating gives CASSLTAPNQPQHF.

The V call is TRBV3-1 (or the pseudogene TRBV3-2), the J call TRBJ1-2, with D possibly matching TRBD1 (6 bases). With 3 bases removed from V and 6 bases from J, the gap between germline ends came to 14 bases. The length of the CDR3 is 14 residues. Germline values: CDR1 LGHDT, CDR2 YNNKEL (reference sequence). CDR3 sequence (DNA): TGTGCCAGCAGCCACAACCCAGGACAGCATGGCTACACCTTC. Translation: CASSHNPGQHGYTF.